The 2 T cell receptor beta chains presented below share a single source sample, sequenced in a study of identical twins. TCRdb re-derived calls from the 5' RACE reads in MiXCR, one entry per CDR3 protein. The sample gives roughly 630,000 distinct CDR3 sequences, under 8.5% of which show up once; roughly 1.6% is in the top ten. These sequences were also reported in another study, on yellow fever vaccine responses in identical twins.

The sample comprised PBMCs. The receptors shown here come from a young woman in good health.

This clonotype appeared many times. The V and J genes are TRBV12-3 or TRBV12-4 and TRBJ2-5; 10 bases line up with TRBD2. V lost 3 bases to trimming and J lost 5 bases; unmatched junction nucleotides: 6. CDR3 length: 15 amino acids. CDR3 in DNA: TGTGCCAGCAGTTTCTCTAGCGGGAGTGGGGAGACCCAGTACTTC. Its translation: CASSFSSGSGETQYF.

This clonotype has at least ten counts. The V and J genes are TRBV12-3 or TRBV12-4 and TRBJ1-5, with a weak D call TRBD1 (6 bases). Deletions cut 6 bases from V and 3 bases from J, with 15 bases between. The CDR3 loop spans 15 amino acids. CDR3 nucleotide sequence: TGTGCCAGCAGAACCAAGGGGGAGCTCAATCAGCCCCAGCATTTT. Residues: CASRTKGELNQPQHF.